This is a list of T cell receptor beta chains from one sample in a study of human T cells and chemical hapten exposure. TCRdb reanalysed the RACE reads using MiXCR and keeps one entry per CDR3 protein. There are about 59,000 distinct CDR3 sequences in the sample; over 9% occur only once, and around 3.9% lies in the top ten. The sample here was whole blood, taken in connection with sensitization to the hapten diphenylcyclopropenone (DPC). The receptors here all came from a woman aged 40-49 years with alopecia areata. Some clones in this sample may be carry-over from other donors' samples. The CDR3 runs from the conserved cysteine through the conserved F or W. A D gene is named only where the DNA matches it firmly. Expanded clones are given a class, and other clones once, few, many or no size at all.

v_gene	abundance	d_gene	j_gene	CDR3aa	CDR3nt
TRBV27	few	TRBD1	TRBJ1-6	CASSATGVGASSNSPLHF	TGTGCCAGCAGTGCCACAGGGGTAGGGGCTTCTAGTAATTCACCCCTCCACTTT
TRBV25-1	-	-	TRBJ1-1	CASSVGGNTEAFF	TGTGCCAGCAGTGTCGGGGGGAACACTGAAGCTTTCTTT
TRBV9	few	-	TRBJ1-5	CASSVGGDTREPQHF	TGTGCCAGCAGCGTAGGGGGGGATACTAGGGAGCCCCAGCATTTT
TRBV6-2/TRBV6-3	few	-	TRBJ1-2	CASSGGANYGYTF	TGTGCCAGCAGTGGGGGAGCAAACTATGGCTACACCTTC
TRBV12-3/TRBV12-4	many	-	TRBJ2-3	CASSLERGTRGADTQYF	TGTGCCAGCAGTTTGGAGAGGGGTACCCGGGGAGCAGATACGCAGTATTTT
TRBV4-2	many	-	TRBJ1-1	CASRLSTGNTEAFF	TGTGCCAGCAGACTATCGACAGGGAACACTGAAGCTTTCTTT
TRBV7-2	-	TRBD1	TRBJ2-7	CASSARTGPSYEQYF	TGTGCCAGCAGCGCCAGGACAGGGCCATCCTACGAGCAGTACTTC
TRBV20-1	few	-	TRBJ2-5	CSATGLVGETQYF	TGCAGTGCTACCGGACTGGTGGGGGAGACCCAGTACTTC
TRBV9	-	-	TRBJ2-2	CASSVAQRLTGELFF	TGTGCCAGCAGCGTAGCCCAGCGGCTCACCGGGGAGCTGTTTTTT
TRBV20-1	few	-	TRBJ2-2	CSARKGSTGELFF	TGCAGTGCTAGGAAGGGTTCCACCGGGGAGCTGTTTTTT
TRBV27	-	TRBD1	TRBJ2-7	CASSLRDRGRYGQYF	TGTGCCAGCAGTTTACGGGACAGGGGAAGGTACGGGCAGTACTTC
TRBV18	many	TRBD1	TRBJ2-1	CASLTGSYNEQFF	TGTGCCAGCCTGACAGGGTCCTACAATGAGCAGTTCTTC
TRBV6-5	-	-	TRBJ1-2	CASRPKSGGAGYGYTF	TGTGCCAGCAGGCCCAAGTCGGGGGGCGCAGGCTATGGCTACACCTTC
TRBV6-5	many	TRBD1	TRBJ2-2	CASSEGAFGGELFF	TGTGCCAGCAGTGAGGGGGCGTTCGGCGGGGAGCTGTTTTTT
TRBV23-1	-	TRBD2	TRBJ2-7	CARREGRHEQYF	TGCGCCAGAAGGGAGGGCCGCCACGAGCAGTACTTC
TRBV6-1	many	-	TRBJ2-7	CASSESQGGPYEQYF	TGTGCCAGCAGTGAGTCACAGGGAGGGCCCTACGAGCAGTACTTC
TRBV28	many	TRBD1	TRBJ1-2	CASSLLSTGANGYTF	TGTGCCAGCAGTTTATTATCAACAGGGGCCAATGGCTACACCTTC
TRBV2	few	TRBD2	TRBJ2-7	CASSWGGNSISYEQYF	TGTGCCAGCAGTTGGGGGGGAAATTCAATTTCCTACGAGCAGTACTTC
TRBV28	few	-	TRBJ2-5	CASSLFSETQYF	TGTGCCAGCAGTTTATTCTCGGAGACCCAGTACTTC
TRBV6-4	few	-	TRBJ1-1	CASSLALNTEAFF	TGTGCCAGCAGCCTAGCTTTGAACACTGAAGCTTTCTTT
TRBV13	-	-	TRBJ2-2	CASSITYTGELFF	TGTGCCAGCAGCATTACTTACACCGGGGAGCTGTTTTTT
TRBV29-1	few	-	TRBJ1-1	CSVSREAFF	TGCAGCGTGTCCAGAGAAGCTTTCTTT
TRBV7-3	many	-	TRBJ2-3	CASSLGQSTDTQYF	TGTGCCAGCAGCTTAGGACAGAGCACAGATACGCAGTATTTT
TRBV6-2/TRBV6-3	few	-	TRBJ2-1	CASSSSTVEQFF	TGTGCCAGCAGTTCATCCACAGTCGAGCAGTTCTTC
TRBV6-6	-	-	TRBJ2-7	CASSRAPDRDYEQYF	TGTGCCAGCAGCCGAGCCCCAGACAGAGACTACGAGCAGTACTTC
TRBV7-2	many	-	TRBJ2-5	CASSLRGQETQYF	TGTGCCAGCAGCTTACGGGGGCAAGAGACCCAGTACTTC
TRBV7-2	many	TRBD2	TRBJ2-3	CASSPRTSGISDTQYF	TGTGCCAGCAGCCCTAGGACTAGCGGGATCTCAGATACGCAGTATTTT
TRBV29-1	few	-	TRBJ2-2	CSVVATMSGELFF	TGCAGCGTTGTCGCTACTATGTCCGGGGAGCTGTTTTTT
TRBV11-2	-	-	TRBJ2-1	CASSPRDSPGQFF	TGTGCCAGCAGCCCACGGGACTCCCCCGGGCAGTTCTTC